Following are 2 T cell receptor beta chains from one sample sequenced in a study of shared clonotypes between healthy human individuals. The method was immunoSEQ multiplex PCR; TCRdb's version includes in-frame clones alone and lacks a portion of them. The data hold about 1.5 million clones, with approximately 98% observed a single time. Sequenced: naive CD4+ T cells sorted from blood. Subset meaning: CD45RA+ positively selected. These TCRs come from a man aged 25-45 years in good health.

V is TRBV9 and J is TRBJ1-3, with no clear D. The CDR3 covers 14 residues. The germline V and J ends were trimmed by 2 bases and 2 bases, with 8 bases remaining between them. CDR1 and CDR2 from the germline V gene are SGDLS and YYNGEE. CDR3 loop: CASSVETTGNTIYF. For the CDR3, the DNA is TGTGCCAGCAGCGTTGAGACAACTGGAAACACCATATATTTT.

The V and J genes are TRBV11-2 and TRBJ2-3; 15 bases fit TRBD2. This CDR3 is built from 17 residues. Germline V gene lookup returns CDR1 SGHAT and CDR2 FQNNGV. The V gene end was trimmed by 1 base and the J gene end by 3 bases; junction bases not matched to a gene: 2. The CDR3 nucleotides are TGTGCCAGCAGCTTAGCAGGGACTAGCGGGGGGACAGATACGCAGTATTTT. Residues: CASSLAGTSGGTDTQYF.